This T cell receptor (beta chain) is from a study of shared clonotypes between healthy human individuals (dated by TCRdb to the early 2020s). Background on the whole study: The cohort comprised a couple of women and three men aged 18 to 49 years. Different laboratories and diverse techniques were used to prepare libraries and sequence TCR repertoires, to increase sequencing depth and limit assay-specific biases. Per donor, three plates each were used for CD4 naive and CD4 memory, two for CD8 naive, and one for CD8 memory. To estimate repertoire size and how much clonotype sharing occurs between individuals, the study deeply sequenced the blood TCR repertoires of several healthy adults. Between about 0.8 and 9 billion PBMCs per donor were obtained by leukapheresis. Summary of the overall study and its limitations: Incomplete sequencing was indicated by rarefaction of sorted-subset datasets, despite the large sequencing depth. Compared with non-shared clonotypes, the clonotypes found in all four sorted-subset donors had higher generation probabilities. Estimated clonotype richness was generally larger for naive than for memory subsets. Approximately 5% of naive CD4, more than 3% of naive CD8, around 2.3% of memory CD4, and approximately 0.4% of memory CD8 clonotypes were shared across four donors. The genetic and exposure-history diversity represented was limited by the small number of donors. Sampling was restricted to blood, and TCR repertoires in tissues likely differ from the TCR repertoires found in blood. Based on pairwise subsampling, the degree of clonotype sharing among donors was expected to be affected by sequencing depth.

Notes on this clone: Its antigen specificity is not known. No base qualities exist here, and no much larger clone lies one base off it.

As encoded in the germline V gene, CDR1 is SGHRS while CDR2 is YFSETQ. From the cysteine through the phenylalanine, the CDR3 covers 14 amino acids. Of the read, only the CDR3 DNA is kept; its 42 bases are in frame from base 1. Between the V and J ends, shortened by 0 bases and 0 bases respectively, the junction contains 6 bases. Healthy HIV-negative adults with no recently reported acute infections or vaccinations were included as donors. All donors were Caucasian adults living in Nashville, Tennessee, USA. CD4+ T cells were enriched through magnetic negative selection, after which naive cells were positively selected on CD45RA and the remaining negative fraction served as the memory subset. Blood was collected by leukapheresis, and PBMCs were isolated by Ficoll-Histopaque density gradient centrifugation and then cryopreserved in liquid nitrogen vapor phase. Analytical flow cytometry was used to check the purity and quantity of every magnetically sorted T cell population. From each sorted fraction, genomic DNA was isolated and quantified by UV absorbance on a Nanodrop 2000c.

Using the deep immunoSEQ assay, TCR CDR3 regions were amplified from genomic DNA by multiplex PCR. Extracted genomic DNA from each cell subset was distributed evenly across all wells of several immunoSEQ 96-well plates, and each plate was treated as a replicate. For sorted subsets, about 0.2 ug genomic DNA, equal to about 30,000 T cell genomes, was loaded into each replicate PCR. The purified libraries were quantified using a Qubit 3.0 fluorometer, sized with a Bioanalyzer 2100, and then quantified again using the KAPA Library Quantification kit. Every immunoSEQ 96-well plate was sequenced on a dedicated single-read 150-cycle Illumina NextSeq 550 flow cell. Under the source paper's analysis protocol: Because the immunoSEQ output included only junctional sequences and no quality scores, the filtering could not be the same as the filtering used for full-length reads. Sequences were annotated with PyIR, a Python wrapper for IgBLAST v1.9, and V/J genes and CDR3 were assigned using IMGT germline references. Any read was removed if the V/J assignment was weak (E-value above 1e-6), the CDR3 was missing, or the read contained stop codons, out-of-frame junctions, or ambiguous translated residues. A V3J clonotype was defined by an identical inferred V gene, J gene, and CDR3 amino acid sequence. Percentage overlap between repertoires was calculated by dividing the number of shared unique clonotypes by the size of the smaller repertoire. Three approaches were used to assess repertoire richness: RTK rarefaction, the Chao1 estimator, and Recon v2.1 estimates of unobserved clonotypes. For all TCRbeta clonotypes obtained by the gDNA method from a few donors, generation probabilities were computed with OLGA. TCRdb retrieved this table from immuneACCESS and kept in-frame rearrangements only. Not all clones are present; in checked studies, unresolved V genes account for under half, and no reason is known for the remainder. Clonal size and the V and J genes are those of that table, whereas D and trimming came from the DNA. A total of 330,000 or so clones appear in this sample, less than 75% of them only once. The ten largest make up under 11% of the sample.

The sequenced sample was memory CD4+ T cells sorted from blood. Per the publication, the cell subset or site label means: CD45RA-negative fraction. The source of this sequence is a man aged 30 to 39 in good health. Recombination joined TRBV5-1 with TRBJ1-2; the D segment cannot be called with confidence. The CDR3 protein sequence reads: CASSLDFANYGYTF. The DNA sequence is TGCGCCAGCAGCTTGGATTTCGCTAACTATGGCTACACCTTC.